This is a list of T cell receptor beta chains from one sample in a study of shared clonotypes between healthy human individuals. The method was immunoSEQ multiplex PCR; TCRdb's version includes in-frame clones alone and lacks a portion of them. The sample has roughly 1,100,000 clones; about 76% are singletons. The sequenced material came from memory CD4+ T cells sorted from blood. The source of these receptors is a man aged 18-30 years in good health. Both conserved end residues are trimmed from each CDR3.

cdr3_length v_call cdr3_aa
12 TRBV6-1 ASSVDTSGNTIY
9 TRBV30 AWSARYGYT
11 TRBV7-9 ASKQGAGNTIY
15 TRBV7-9 ASSLGATGGNNYEQY
11 TRBV29-1 SVESGNNQPQH
12 TRBV2 ASSEGRGNQPQH
11 TRBV19 ASSKGAGQPQH
11 TRBV5-8 ASSFLWDSPLH
14 TRBV5-1 ASSLAKGMGNTEAF
15 TRBV5-1 ASSLATGLLTNEKLF
13 TRBV5-1 ASSDQQGTSTEAF
13 TRBV6-1 ASSDLGQTNSPLH
12 TRBV30 AWSRPIPGTEAF
11 TRBV29-1 SVEVGGGETQY
15 TRBV5-1 ASRGDRGLRASYEQY
9 TRBV11-2 ASSLSLEQY
12 TRBV5-1 ASRLAGGADTQY
9 TRBV2 ASSPRNEQF
12 TRBV6-5 ASIEDNSSYGYT
12 TRBV7-2 ASSLDRFTGELF
11 TRBV4-3 ASSQTVNYGYT
13 TRBV28 ASSDRTGGFYEQY
13 TRBV5-6 ASSLYTGGLHEQY
15 TRBV19 ASSQPGHKGTNEKLF
11 TRBV30 AWSRTSAGELF
12 TRBV9 ASSVTGNDYGYT
11 TRBV25-1 ASSEFIGEGYT